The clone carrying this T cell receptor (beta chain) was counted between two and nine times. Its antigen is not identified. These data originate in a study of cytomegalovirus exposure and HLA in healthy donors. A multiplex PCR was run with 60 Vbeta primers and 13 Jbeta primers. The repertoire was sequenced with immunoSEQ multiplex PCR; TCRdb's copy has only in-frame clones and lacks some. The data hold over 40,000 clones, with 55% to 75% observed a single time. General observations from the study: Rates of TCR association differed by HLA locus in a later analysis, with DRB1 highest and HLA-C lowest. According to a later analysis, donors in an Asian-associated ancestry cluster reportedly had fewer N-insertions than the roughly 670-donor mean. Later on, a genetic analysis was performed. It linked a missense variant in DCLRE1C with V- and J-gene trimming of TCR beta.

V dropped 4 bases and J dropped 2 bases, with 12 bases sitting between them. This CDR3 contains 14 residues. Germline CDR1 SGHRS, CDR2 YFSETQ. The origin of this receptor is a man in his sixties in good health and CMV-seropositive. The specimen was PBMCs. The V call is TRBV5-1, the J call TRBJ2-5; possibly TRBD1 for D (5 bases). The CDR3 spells CASSRSTAQETQYF. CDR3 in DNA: TGCGCCAGCAGCCGCTCGACAGCGCAAGAGACCCAGTACTTC.